This passage covers 26 T cell receptor beta chains from one sample sequenced in a study of identical twins (dated by TCRdb to 2016 to 2017). The method behind the library was 5' RACE. The instrument given in TCRdb is Illumina HiSeq 2000. TCRdb itself trimmed the public reads at Q25 with fastp, ran MiXCR and retained productive beta chains. Each record represents a unique CDR3 protein, reported with the most common genes and DNA among its rows. Recorded for this sample are fewer than 650,000 distinct CDR3 sequences; 7.1% of them occurred a single time. The ten largest clones capture 1.6% of the sample. A further study also used this sample, focusing on yellow fever vaccine responses in identical twins.

The source material was PBMCs. Source of these receptors: a woman between 18 and 29 years old in good health.

This clonotype has a handful of counts. The chain carries TRBV11-1 and TRBJ2-1; 7 bases match TRBD1. V shed 3 bases and J 3 bases; nucleotides not matched to a gene: 20. This CDR3 spans 20 amino acids. The germline V gene encodes CDR1 SGHAT and CDR2 FQDESV (reference sequence). The CDR3 sequence is CASSFRQGVRESSFYNEQFF. The CDR3 DNA reads TGTGCCAGCAGCTTCCGACAGGGCGTTCGGGAATCGAGCTTCTACAATGAGCAGTTCTTC.

This clonotype was counted many times. The chain links TRBV12-3 or TRBV12-4 to TRBJ2-1, with 10 positions matching TRBD1. J gave up 9 bases and V 7 bases, and 9 bases lay outside the gene matches. This CDR3 contains 14 residues. The CDR3 spells CASTAGQGEVEQFF. CDR3 coding DNA: TGTGCCAGCACCGCAGGACAGGGGGAGGTTGAGCAGTTCTTC.

The J gene is TRBJ1-6, the V gene TRBV3-1, with D hard to call. V lost 3 bases, J lost 9 bases, and 12 bases lay in between. Germline V gene data show CDR1 as LGHDT and CDR2 as YNNKEL (reference sequence). The CDR3 totals 14 residues. The CDR3 sequence is CASSHGQISSPLHF. DNA of the CDR3: TGTGCCAGCAGCCATGGGCAGATAAGTTCACCCCTCCACTTT.

The V call is TRBV29-1, the J call TRBJ1-1; the D is unclear. This CDR3 is built from 14 residues. The germline V gene encodes CDR1 SQVTM and CDR2 ANQGSEA. The germline V and J ends were trimmed by 4 bases and 0 bases, with 12 bases remaining between them. As DNA, the CDR3 is TGCAGCGTTGCCCCTACAGAAGTGAACACTGAAGCTTTCTTT. Translating gives CSVAPTEVNTEAFF.

This clonotype was picked up a small number of times. V is TRBV5-5 and J is TRBJ2-7; 11 bases fit TRBD2. The V segment lost 4 bases and the J segment 6 bases; nucleotides outside the gene matches: 15. There are 17 residues in the CDR3. Germline CDR1 SGHKS, CDR2 YYEKEE (reference sequence). The CDR3 coding sequence is TGTGCCAGCAGCCTAAGGACGACTAGCGGGACGTCGCTCGAGCAGTACTTC. Translated, it gives CASSLRTTSGTSLEQYF.

There are a few counts of this clonotype. The chain has TRBV6-5 and TRBJ1-3; 7 bases are shared with TRBD1. The CDR3 contains 14 residues. V shed 4 bases, J shed 3 bases, and the junction held 3 bases outside the gene matches. The V gene's germline CDR1 is MNHEY and CDR2 SVGAGI. The CDR3 loop is CASSSTGVGNTIYF. CDR3 in DNA: TGTGCCAGCAGTTCCACAGGGGTTGGAAACACCATATATTTT.

This clonotype occurred a few times. The rearrangement links TRBV7-8 to TRBJ2-5; no firm D call. This CDR3 is 14 amino acids long. V gave up 1 base and J gave up 7 bases, with 13 bases separating them. The V gene's germline CDR1 is SGHVS and CDR2 FQNEAQ. CDR3 DNA sequence: TGTGCCAGCAGCTTAGGGGTCCAAATCTGGACCCAGTACTTC. It encodes CASSLGVQIWTQYF. Supplemented by reference TRBV7-8 and TRBJ2-5, the full variable domain reads GAGVSQSPRYKVAKRGQDVALRCDPISGHVSLFWYQQALGQGPEFLTYFQNEAQLDKSGLPSDRFFAERPEGSVSTLKIQRTQQEDSAVYLCASSLGVQIWTQYFGPGTRLLVL.

This clonotype was counted only a few times. V and J are TRBV7-8 and TRBJ2-3; TRBD2 is a possible D gene (6 bases). Trimming pared 4 bases from V and 11 bases from J, leaving 22 bases between. CDR3 length equals 15 residues. Germline V gives CDR1 SGHVS, CDR2 FQNEAQ. CDR3 in amino acids: CASSSLRDSFPWQYF. In nucleotides, the CDR3 is TGTGCCAGCAGCTCCCTCCGGGACTCCTTCCCTTGGCAGTATTTT.

The rearrangement links TRBV10-3 to TRBJ2-7; D is unclear. V lost 10 bases and J lost 1, with 14 bases in between. The CDR3 covers 13 residues. Germline V lookup: CDR1 ENHRY, CDR2 SYGVKD. The CDR3 coding sequence is TGTGCCAGGGCTCGGCCTATTTCCTACGAGCAGTACGTC. Protein: CARARPISYEQYV.

The chain combines TRBV10-3 with TRBJ1-5, with unresolved D. V was pared by 2 bases and J by 3 bases, with 14 bases between. CDR1 is ENHRY and CDR2 is SYGVKD in the germline V gene. There are 16 residues in the CDR3. CDR3 DNA sequence: TGTGCCATCAGTGAGGATGGCAGTTCGTACAATCAGCCCCAGCATTTT. It yields the protein CAISEDGSSYNQPQHF.

This clonotype has more than one count but fewer than ten. The chain recombines TRBV6-1 with TRBJ2-5, with D possibly matching TRBD1 (6 bases). V lost 5 bases and J lost 4, with 20 bases in between. The CDR3 runs 16 residues. CDR1 is MNHNS and CDR2 is SASEGT in the germline V gene. The CDR3 here is CASSLLARGSRETQYF. The CDR3 bases are TGTGCCAGCAGTCTCCTAGCCAGGGGAAGCCGAGAGACCCAGTACTTC.

This clonotype was observed many times. This chain links TRBV10-3 with TRBJ2-7; D remains unclear. V dropped 8 bases and J dropped 2 bases, with 10 bases sitting between them. CDR1 ENHRY and CDR2 SYGVKD come from the germline V gene. The length of the CDR3 is 12 residues. CDR3 nucleotides: TGTGCCATCTCTCCAAGGGCCTACGAGCAGTACTTC. Translating gives CAISPRAYEQYF.

Only a few counts were recorded for this clonotype. The chain links TRBV4-2 to TRBJ2-6, with 11 bases that match TRBD2. Germline-derived CDR1 and CDR2 are LGHNA and YNFKEQ. The length of the CDR3 is 19 residues. The V and J ends lost 6 bases and 0 bases, in that order; junction bases with no gene match: 10. CDR3 residues: CASRDMTSGARSGANVLTF. The CDR3 DNA follows: TGTGCCAGCAGGGACATGACTAGCGGGGCCCGCTCTGGGGCCAACGTCCTGACTTTC.

This clonotype was seen many times. This rearrangement joins TRBV6-5 to TRBJ2-1; perhaps TRBD2 as D (5 bases). CDR3 length: 14 amino acids. V was trimmed by 4 bases and J by 2 bases, leaving 9 bases between them. Germline loops: CDR1 MNHEY, CDR2 SVGAGI. The CDR3 spells CASSLGVAYNEQFF. Written as DNA, the CDR3 is TGTGCCAGCAGTTTGGGAGTTGCCTACAATGAGCAGTTCTTC.

The V and J genes are TRBV20-1 and TRBJ2-3; the D gene is possibly TRBD2 (6 bases). The CDR3 loop spans 15 amino acids. Trimming took off 5 bases at V and 3 bases at J, with 18 bases between the two ends. Germline CDR1 and CDR2: DFQATT and SNEGSKA (reference sequence). The CDR3 DNA follows: TGCAGTGCTTCGGGACTCCTCAGTGAGACAGATACGCAGTATTTT. Its protein product is CSASGLLSETDTQYF.

The rearrangement uses TRBV6-2 or TRBV6-3 and TRBJ2-1, with 7 bases lining up with TRBD2. The CDR3 has 15 amino acids. Trimming at V came to 6 bases and at J to 8 bases, leaving 13 bases not matched to a gene. Germline CDR1 and CDR2: MNHEY and SVGEGT. DNA of the CDR3: TGTGCCAGCAGCCGCGGGGCGGGAGTAGGTGATGAGCAGTTCTTC. Protein product: CASSRGAGVGDEQFF.

In this sample, this clonotype turned up many times. The chain links TRBV5-1 to TRBJ2-3, with D hard to call. The V gene's germline CDR1 is SGHRS and CDR2 YFSETQ. The CDR3 runs to 14 residues. V was shortened by 8 bases and J by 2 bases, with 15 bases between the two germline ends. CDR3 DNA sequence: TGCGCCAGTTCGGACCCCCGGGCCACAGATACGCAGTATTTT. Amino acid sequence: CASSDPRATDTQYF.

The chain joins TRBV7-9 to TRBJ1-1; the match to TRBD1 covers 10 bases. Trimming took 0 bases from V and 3 from J; bases not matched to a gene: 7. There are 17 residues in the CDR3. The germline V gene encodes CDR1 SEHNR and CDR2 FQNEAQ (reference sequence). The CDR3 loop reads CASSLAGPGQGYTEAFF. DNA for the CDR3: TGTGCCAGCAGCTTAGCGGGTCCGGGACAGGGGTACACTGAAGCTTTCTTT. Complete variable domain (other parts from reference TRBV7-9 and TRBJ1-1): DTGVSQNPRHKITKRGQNVTFRCDPISEHNRLYWYRQTLGQGPEFLTYFQNEAQLEKSRLLSDRFSAERPKGSFSTLEIQRTEQGDSAMYLCASSLAGPGQGYTEAFFGQGTRLTVV.

Only a few counts were recorded for this clonotype. The chain recombines TRBV7-9 with TRBJ2-1; D perhaps matches TRBD1 (6 bases). The CDR3 is 15 amino acids. Germline CDR1 is SEHNR and CDR2 is FQNEAQ (reference sequence). Trimming pared 2 bases from V and 4 bases from J, leaving 12 bases between. The CDR3: CASSLSQGVYNEQFF. The CDR3 DNA sequence: TGTGCCAGCAGCTTATCACAGGGTGTTTACAATGAGCAGTTCTTC.

J is TRBJ2-5 and V is TRBV28; 7 nucleotides match TRBD1. This CDR3 is built from 15 residues. In germline, CDR1 is MDHEN, CDR2 SYDVKM. The V segment lost 5 bases and the J segment 1 base; nucleotides outside the gene matches: 7. The CDR3 DNA reads TGTGCCAGCAGTCAACACGGGACAGTCCAAGAGACCCAGTACTTC. It yields the protein CASSQHGTVQETQYF.

The chain has TRBV20-1 and TRBJ1-5; the D gene is possibly TRBD1 (5 bases). Germline CDR1 reads DFQATT; CDR2 reads SNEGSKA (reference sequence). This CDR3 region has 13 residues. V was shortened by 6 bases and J by 0 bases, with 9 bases between the two germline ends. The CDR3 here is CSAQGYSNQPQHF. DNA for the CDR3: TGCAGTGCGCAGGGCTATAGCAATCAGCCCCAGCATTTT.

The V and J genes are TRBV2 and TRBJ2-2; D gene uncertain. The V gene lost 4 bases and the J gene lost 4 bases, with 13 bases spanning the gap. The CDR3 length is 15 residues. Germline V gene sequence: CDR1 SNHLY, CDR2 FYNNEI. The CDR3 nucleotides read TGTGCCAGCAGTGTTCAGACACCCGGCACCGGGGAGCTGTTTTTT. The encoded protein is CASSVQTPGTGELFF. Together with reference TRBV2 and TRBJ2-2, the CDR3 gives the full variable domain: EPEVTQTPSHQVTQMGQEVILRCVPISNHLYFYWYRQILGQKVEFLVSFYNNEISEKSEIFDDQFSVERPDGSNFTLKIRSTKLEDSAMYFCASSVQTPGTGELFFGEGSRLTVL.

This clonotype came up many times. The V gene is TRBV11-2, the J gene TRBJ2-7; D is perhaps TRBD2 (6 bases). Trimming shortened V by 1 base and J by 4 bases, and 14 bases separated the two germline ends. CDR1 and CDR2 (germline): SGHAT, FQNNGV. The length of the CDR3 is 15 residues. CDR3 nucleotide sequence: TGTGCCAGCAGCTTAGGGATCGGGAGTACATACGAGCAGTACTTC. Translated, it gives CASSLGIGSTYEQYF. The whole variable domain, filled in from reference TRBV11-2 and TRBJ2-7, reads EAGVAQSPRYKIIEKRQSVAFWCNPISGHATLYWYQQILGQGPKLLIQFQNNGVVDDSQLPKDRFSAERLKGVDSTLKIQPAKLEDSAVYLCASSLGIGSTYEQYFGPGTRLTVT.

The chain has TRBV28 and TRBJ2-1; D possibly corresponds to TRBD2 (6 bases). The CDR3 has 14 residues. CDR1 and CDR2 from the germline V gene are MDHEN and SYDVKM. Deletions cut 5 bases from V and 2 bases from J, with 10 bases between. CDR3 bases: TGTGCCAGCAGTCCCATAGCGGCCTACAATGAGCAGTTCTTC. Residues: CASSPIAAYNEQFF.

This clonotype was counted at least ten times. This chain joins TRBV7-2 and TRBJ2-5; tentative D call: TRBD2 (6 bases). V was clipped by 2 bases and J by 5 bases, with 12 bases between them. Germline assignment: CDR1 SGHTA and CDR2 FQGNSA. The CDR3 has 14 residues. The CDR3 bases are TGTGCCAGCAGCTTACGTGGGGGGATGGAGACCCAGTACTTC. It encodes CASSLRGGMETQYF.

The CDR3 here is CASSPRQGTANTGELFF. The CDR3 region has the DNA TGTGCCAGCAGCCCCAGACAGGGGACCGCGAACACCGGGGAGCTGTTTTTT. The V and J genes are TRBV7-6 and TRBJ2-2; 8 bases match TRBD1. V lost 5 bases and J lost 0; bases outside the gene matches: 8. Germline-derived CDR1 and CDR2 are SGHVS and FNYEAQ. The CDR3 has 17 residues.